The 29 T cell receptor beta chains listed next were all sequenced from one sample in a study of identical twins. Via MiXCR, TCRdb re-called the 5' RACE reads, giving one row per CDR3 protein. The sample contains fewer than 250,000 distinct CDR3 sequences, about 7.5% of which appear only once. These data also formed part of another study, on yellow fever vaccine responses in identical twins.

The sample was CD8+ T cells sorted from blood. These receptors all stem from a woman in her late teens or twenties in good health.

The chain employs TRBV7-8 and TRBJ1-2; D unclear. The germline CDR1 and CDR2 sequences are SGHVS and FQNEAQ. The CDR3 is 18 residues long. V lost 2 bases and J lost 4, with 23 bases in between. CDR3 bases: TGTGCCAGCAGCTTATTCGCCGGGGAGAGTTTCACCTCCTATGGCTACACCTTC. Protein sequence: CASSLFAGESFTSYGYTF.

V is TRBV5-1 and J is TRBJ2-1; TRBD2 might be the D (7 bases). CDR1 is SGHRS, CDR2 YFSETQ, per germline. Trimming removed 4 bases from V and 3 bases from J, with 20 bases in between. This CDR3 has 17 residues. The CDR3 region is CASSGREQGRVYNEQFF. CDR3 coding DNA: TGCGCCAGCAGCGGGAGGGAACAGGGTAGGGTCTACAATGAGCAGTTCTTC.

This clonotype has more than one count but fewer than ten. This chain connects TRBV12-3 or TRBV12-4 to TRBJ1-4; D is perhaps TRBD1 (5 bases). V was clipped by 3 bases and J by 5 bases, with 10 bases between them. The CDR3 totals 14 residues. The CDR3 DNA reads as TGTGCCAGCAGTTTTGGGGGTCCCAATGAAAAACTGTTTTTT. Translating it yields CASSFGGPNEKLFF.

This clonotype showed up many times. The gene calls are TRBV29-1 and TRBJ2-1; no clear D. CDR3 size: 13 residues. Germline V gives CDR1 SQVTM, CDR2 ANQGSEA. V lost 5 bases and J 0 bases, leaving 8 bases between the germline ends. CDR3 amino acids: CSVLESSYNEQFF. CDR3 DNA sequence: TGCAGCGTTTTGGAGAGCTCCTACAATGAGCAGTTCTTC.

This clonotype was counted a few times. This chain connects TRBV3-1 to TRBJ2-5, with a tentative D call TRBD1 (6 bases). CDR3 size: 15 residues. V lost 1 base, J lost 0 bases, and 9 bases lay in between. Per germline, CDR1 LGHDT and CDR2 YNNKEL (reference sequence). The CDR3 reads CASSQVDRYQETQYF. In nucleotides, the CDR3 is TGTGCCAGCAGCCAAGTTGACAGGTACCAAGAGACCCAGTACTTC.

This clonotype occurred a few times. V gene TRBV18 combines with J gene TRBJ2-3; no firm D call. The V gene's germline CDR1 is KGHSH and CDR2 LQKENI. V lost 3 bases to trimming and J lost 6 bases, with 13 bases between them. The CDR3 has 14 residues. The CDR3 sequence: CASSPTNMVDTQYF. Here the CDR3 DNA reads TGTGCCAGCTCACCCACAAATATGGTGGATACGCAGTATTTT.

This clonotype appeared a few times. The chain joins TRBV6-1 to TRBJ2-7, with D perhaps matching TRBD1 (5 bases). V was cut by 0 bases and J by 3 bases, with 9 bases left in between. Germline-derived CDR1 and CDR2 are MNHNS and SASEGT. This CDR3 comprises 14 residues. The CDR3 spells CASSEAWGLYEQYV. The DNA for the CDR3 is TGTGCCAGCAGTGAAGCCTGGGGCCTCTACGAGCAGTACGTC.

This clonotype occurred many times. The chain is built from TRBV27 and TRBJ1-4; no clear D gene. Germline loops: CDR1 MNHEY, CDR2 SMNVEV (reference sequence). The CDR3 loop spans 13 amino acids. Trimming took off 8 bases at V and 11 bases at J, with 18 bases between the two ends. CDR3 nucleotide sequence: TGTGCCAGCGGAACTTCACCCATAAGGAAACTGTTTTTT. This translates into CASGTSPIRKLFF.

Of note for this clonotype: This could be a read error, since a much larger clone is one nucleotide away. V usage is TRBV29-1 and J usage is TRBJ2-1; 10 bases match TRBD1. The CDR3 has 14 residues. Germline trimming cut 7 bases from V and 3 bases from J; bases unmatched to any gene: 6. Per germline, CDR1 SQVTM and CDR2 ANQGSEA. As DNA, the CDR3 is TGCAGCGAGGGGGGACAGGGGAACTACAATGAGCAGTTCTTC. It translates to CSEGGQGNYNEQFF.

This clonotype was seen only a few times. The junction departs from the called germline gene at one end, perhaps through a read error. The V gene is TRBV6-5, the J gene TRBJ2-5, with 8 bases lining up with TRBD2. CDR3 length equals 14 residues. CDR1 MNHEY and CDR2 SVGAGI come from the germline V gene. Written as DNA, the CDR3 is TGTGCCAGTAGTTTAGGGACTAGTATAGAGACCCAGTACTTC. The encoded protein is CASSLGTSIETQYF.

Many counts were recorded for this clonotype. J is TRBJ2-2 and V is TRBV6-1; 9 bases are a match to TRBD2. The length of the CDR3 is 15 residues. V lost 4 bases, J lost 6 bases, and 6 bases stayed unmatched. Germline loops: CDR1 MNHNS, CDR2 SASEGT. Written as DNA, the CDR3 is TGTGCCAGCAGTGTGTCTAGCGGGGATCCCGGGGAGCTGTTTTTT. It is translated as CASSVSSGDPGELFF.

Only a few counts were recorded for this clonotype. The chain joins TRBV12-3 or TRBV12-4 to TRBJ2-4; the match to TRBD1 covers 7 bases. V shed 2 bases and J 1 base; nucleotides not matched to a gene: 14. The CDR3 has 19 residues. CDR3 residues: CASSLSTGEKFEAKNIQYF. The CDR3 nucleotides are TGTGCCAGCAGTTTAAGCACAGGGGAGAAATTTGAGGCCAAAAACATTCAGTACTTC.

In its sample, this clonotype was seen a few times. The chain is built from TRBV6-2 or TRBV6-3 and TRBJ1-2; 12 bases map to TRBD1. Looked up from germline, CDR1 is MNHEY and CDR2 is SVGEGT. The V gene end was trimmed by 5 bases and the J gene end by 6 bases; junction bases not matched to a gene: 4. The CDR3 sequence is 14 residues long. In nucleotides, the CDR3 is TGTGCCAGCAGTGGGACAGGGGGCGCGGATGGCTACACCTTC. It encodes CASSGTGGADGYTF.

Only a few counts were recorded for this clonotype. The chain employs TRBV20-1 and TRBJ2-1; no definite D call. V was trimmed by 0 bases and J by 6 bases, leaving 15 bases between them. The CDR3 consists of 15 residues. The germline CDR1 and CDR2 sequences are DFQATT and SNEGSKA (reference sequence). CDR3 sequence: CSAREFPLGSNEQFF. The CDR3 DNA reads as TGCAGTGCTAGAGAGTTTCCCCTAGGTAGCAATGAGCAGTTCTTC.

The chain employs TRBV7-9 and TRBJ2-1; D call uncertain. The germline V gene has CDR1 SEHNR and CDR2 FQNEAQ (reference sequence). V was shortened by 4 bases and J by 9 bases, with 10 bases between the two germline ends. CDR3 length: 12 amino acids. CDR3 bases: TGTGCCAGCAGCTCGACTTGGGGTGAGCAGTTCTTC. Protein sequence: CASSSTWGEQFF. The full variable domain, with the rest looked up from reference TRBV7-9 and TRBJ2-1, is DTGVSQNPRHKITKRGQNVTFRCDPISEHNRLYWYRQTLGQGPEFLTYFQNEAQLEKSRLLSDRFSAERPKGSFSTLEIQRTEQGDSAMYLCASSSTWGEQFFGPGTRLTVL.

The chain carries TRBV27 and TRBJ2-1; D is tentatively TRBD1 or TRBD2 (6 bases each). The CDR3 is made up of 14 amino acids. The germline gives CDR1 MNHEY, CDR2 SMNVEV (reference sequence). The V end lost 1 base, the J end lost 7 bases, and 11 bases lay between the germline ends. The CDR3 loop is CASSLLGGQNEQFF. The CDR3 region has the DNA TGTGCCAGCAGTTTATTAGGGGGGCAAAATGAGCAGTTCTTC.

J is TRBJ2-1 and V is TRBV4-2; D possibly matches TRBD1 or TRBD2 (5 bases each). Trimming pared 0 bases from V and 4 bases from J, leaving 10 bases between. The CDR3 totals 15 residues. The germline V gene encodes CDR1 LGHNA and CDR2 YNFKEQ. CDR3 coding DNA: TGTGCCAGCAGCCAAGATGGGGACGGATACAATGAGCAGTTCTTC. This translates into CASSQDGDGYNEQFF.

The gene calls are TRBV12-5 and TRBJ2-1, with 11 bases fitting TRBD2. Germline V gene sequence: CDR1 LGHNT, CDR2 FRNRAP. The CDR3 consists of 16 residues. V was clipped by 7 bases and J by 0 bases; unmatched bases: 5. Here the CDR3 reads CASVGTSGPSYNEQFF. CDR3 DNA sequence: TGTGCTAGTGTAGGGACTAGCGGTCCCTCCTACAATGAGCAGTTCTTC. Variable domain in full (rest from reference TRBV12-5 and TRBJ2-1): DARVTQTPRHKVTEMGQEVTMRCQPILGHNTVFWYRQTMMQGLELLAYFRNRAPLDDSGMPKDRFSAEMPDATLATLKIQPSEPRDSAVYFCASVGTSGPSYNEQFFGPGTRLTVL.

This clonotype was counted many times. The rearrangement links TRBV13 to TRBJ2-7; 7 positions agree with TRBD2. Germline loops: CDR1 PRHDT, CDR2 FYEKMQ (reference sequence). The CDR3 extends over 14 amino acids. Germline trimming cut 5 bases from V and 2 bases from J; bases unmatched to any gene: 6. CDR3 loop: CASSTGLGPYEQYF. CDR3 coding DNA: TGTGCCAGCAGCACCGGACTAGGGCCCTACGAGCAGTACTTC.

This clonotype was found a few times. The chain combines TRBV7-7 with TRBJ2-1; 9 bases fit TRBD1. Germline CDR1 reads SSHAT; CDR2 reads FNYEAQ (reference sequence). J lost 8 bases, V lost 2 bases, and 7 bases had no gene match. The CDR3 sequence is 15 residues long. The DNA for the CDR3 is TGTGCCAGCAGCTTATCGACAGGGGGGAACGATGAGCAGTTCTTC. This sequence encodes CASSLSTGGNDEQFF.

At least ten counts were recorded for this clonotype. In nucleotides, the CDR3 is TGCAGTGCTCCTTTAGGGGGGGGGGAGTTCTTC. The encoded protein is CSAPLGGGEFF. This sequence joins TRBV20-1 and TRBJ2-1, with TRBD2 as a possible D gene (7 bases). The length of the CDR3 is 11 residues. Germline V CDR1 and CDR2: DFQATT, SNEGSKA (reference sequence). The V end was cut by 5 bases, the J end by 14 bases, with 16 bases between.

The V and J genes are TRBV5-1 and TRBJ1-1, with D possibly matching TRBD1 (5 bases). V was trimmed by 2 bases and J by 1 base, leaving 12 bases between them. The CDR3 is 15 amino acids. Germline V CDR1 and CDR2: SGHRS, YFSETQ. CDR3 amino acids: CASSFLYRGNTEAFF. As DNA, the CDR3 is TGCGCCAGCAGCTTTCTCTATAGGGGGAACACTGAAGCTTTCTTT.

This clonotype has more than one count but fewer than ten. The chain recombines TRBV2 with TRBJ1-1; TRBD1 is a possible D gene (6 bases). Germline CDR1 is SNHLY and CDR2 is FYNNEI. V lost 7 bases to trimming and J lost 5 bases, with 20 bases between them. The CDR3 runs 15 residues. The CDR3 reads CASTGTPSPGTEAFF. The CDR3 DNA follows: TGTGCCAGCACCGGGACACCCTCCCCGGGGACTGAAGCTTTCTTT.

This clonotype occurred many times. V is TRBV7-9 and J is TRBJ2-2, with TRBD1 matching over 8 bases. J lost 3 bases, V lost 1 base, and 1 base had no gene match. The CDR3 is 15 residues long. Germline values: CDR1 SEHNR, CDR2 FQNEAQ (reference sequence). CDR3 residues: CASSLEGQDTGELFF. DNA for the CDR3: TGTGCCAGCAGCTTAGAGGGACAGGACACCGGGGAGCTGTTTTTT. Complete variable domain (other parts from reference TRBV7-9 and TRBJ2-2): DTGVSQNPRHKITKRGQNVTFRCDPISEHNRLYWYRQTLGQGPEFLTYFQNEAQLEKSRLLSDRFSAERPKGSFSTLEIQRTEQGDSAMYLCASSLEGQDTGELFFGEGSRLTVL.

This clonotype was detected many times. The chain combines TRBV12-3 or TRBV12-4 with TRBJ1-4, with no clear D. V shed 7 bases and J shed 3 bases, with 12 bases lying between them. The CDR3 consists of 14 residues. As DNA, the CDR3 is TGTGCCAGCACCGGTGGGCCGTCTAATGAAAAACTGTTTTTT. Translating gives CASTGGPSNEKLFF.

This clonotype was picked up a small number of times. This sequence joins TRBV28 and TRBJ2-7; D remains ambiguous. V dropped 3 bases and J dropped 3 bases, with 9 bases sitting between them. The CDR3 has 13 residues. Germline V lookup: CDR1 MDHEN, CDR2 SYDVKM. The CDR3 is CASSLNSLYEQYF. The CDR3 DNA sequence: TGTGCCAGCAGTTTGAACAGCCTCTACGAGCAGTACTTC.

Ten or more counts support this clonotype. CDR3 loop: CASSVPDSDQPQHF. The CDR3 DNA reads as TGTGCCAGCAGTGTCCCGGACAGTGATCAGCCCCAGCATTTT. The chain recombines TRBV25-1 with TRBJ1-5; D perhaps matches TRBD1 (6 bases). V was shortened by 4 bases and J by 5 bases, with 12 bases between the two germline ends. Germline V CDR1 and CDR2: MGHDK, SYGVNS. The CDR3 loop spans 14 amino acids. Supplemented by reference TRBV25-1 and TRBJ1-5, the full variable domain reads EADIYQTPRYLVIGTGKKITLECSQTMGHDKMYWYQQDPGMELHLIHYSYGVNSTEKGDLSSESTVSRIRTEHFPLTLESARPSHTSQYLCASSVPDSDQPQHFGDGTRLSIL.

The chain has TRBV19 and TRBJ2-5; D gene ambiguous. The germline V gene has CDR1 LNHDA and CDR2 SQIVND (reference sequence). There are 13 residues in the CDR3. The V end was cut by 3 bases, the J end by 5 bases, with 10 bases between. CDR3 loop: CASSILVWETQYF. CDR3 DNA sequence: TGTGCCAGTAGTATTCTGGTTTGGGAGACCCAGTACTTC.

The rearrangement links TRBV5-6 to TRBJ1-1, with 8 bases matching TRBD1. The V and J ends lost 4 bases and 7 bases, in that order; junction bases with no gene match: 3. The CDR3 covers 12 residues. From germline, CDR1 is SGHDT and CDR2 YYEEEE. In nucleotides, the CDR3 is TGTGCCAGCAGCCACGACAGGGGTGAAGCTTTCTTT. Translating it yields CASSHDRGEAFF. The full variable domain, with the rest looked up from reference TRBV5-6 and TRBJ1-1, is DAGVTQSPTHLIKTRGQQVTLRCSPKSGHDTVSWYQQALGQGPQFIFQYYEEEERQRGNFPDRFSGHQFPNYSSELNVNALLLGDSALYLCASSHDRGEAFFGQGTRLTVV.